This TCR beta chain was captured by sequencing in a study of T-cell reconstitution after alpha-beta-depleted transplantation in children (dated by TCRdb to 2016 to 2017). Background on the whole study: T-cell immune reconstitution after TCRalphabeta/CD19-depleted allogeneic hematopoietic cell transplantation in children was quantitatively tracked in the study by means of TCR repertoire profiling. Broad study findings and their caveats: The frequencies of hyperexpanded clones fell over the following months, and after one year, T-cell counts and TCRbeta diversity were mostly attributed to newly produced T cells. The high TCRbeta diversity at day 60 in some patients was ascribed to recipient T cells and intrathymic progenitors that had survived conditioning. The apparently early alphabetaT-cell count recovery about two months after transplant was reportedly dependent on only several hundred rapidly expanded clones derived from non-depleted graft cells.

There are many counts of this clonotype. Its antigen is unknown. Per-base qualities were not stored, and no clone one base away is much larger. Per the publication, the treatment or condition label means: allogeneic hematopoietic cell transplantation with graft depleted of TCRalphabeta T cells and CD19 B cells. The transplant recipients were children given TCRalphabeta/CD19-depleted allogeneic hematopoietic cell grafts. There are 15 amino acids in the CDR3, from cysteine to phenylalanine inclusive. Just the 45-base CDR3 DNA is kept, in frame starting at base 1. Trimming costs V 0 bases and J 2 bases, and their ends lie 11 bases apart. CDR1 and CDR2, per the germline V gene, are SGHTA and FQGNSA. Library creation used PCR. The sequencing machine was an Illumina HiSeq 2500. To normalize quantification of the TCRbeta repertoire, the TCR libraries were built with molecular barcoding that relied on unique molecular identifiers. TCRdb cleaned the public reads at Q25 with fastp, built clones with MiXCR and kept in-frame beta chains. For every CDR3 protein sequence, its rows merge into one entry that carries the most common genes and DNA. The sample records some 300,000 distinct CDR3 sequences, about 9.4% of which are singletons. Roughly 7.1% of the sample lies in the top ten.

The receptor was isolated from a boy under three years old with acute myeloid leukemia, due to receive a stem cell transplant. The input for sequencing was PBMCs, taken before TCRalphabeta/CD19-depleted stem cell transplant. The rearranged segments are TRBV7-2 and TRBJ2-7; the D call is tentative, TRBD1 or TRBD2, as each matches 5 bases. The sequence in DNA is TGTGCCAGCAGCTTAGCGCTGGGGGTTACCTACGAGCAGTACTTC. Its protein product is CASSLALGVTYEQYF.